The clone carrying this T cell receptor (beta chain) showed up many times. The data belong to a study of T-cell reconstitution after alpha-beta-depleted transplantation in children. Using unique molecular identifiers, the investigators prepared the TCRbeta library. MiXCR, run by TCRdb on the PCR reads, gives a single entry per CDR3 protein. The repertoire has around 530,000 distinct CDR3 sequences, around a third of them found once; the top ten carry around 2.4%. CDR3 length: 14 residues. The germline V and J ends were trimmed by 6 bases and 1 base, with 12 bases remaining between them. The specimen comprised PBMCs from the stem cell graft donor, sampled from the stem cell graft. V usage is TRBV12-3 or TRBV12-4 and J usage is TRBJ2-5, with D possibly TRBD1 on 5 matching bases. This clonotype originated in a human donor who donated a stem cell graft to a child with aplastic anemia. CDR3 bases: TGTGCCAGCAGCTTCGCAGGGTCCCAAGAGACCCAGTACTTC. Translated, it gives CASSFAGSQETQYF.